Given below is one T cell receptor (beta chain) in context. The study drew participants aged about 18 to 90 years from 20 to 30 US areas. The sample originates from a study of blood T cell repertoires in COVID-19. In the study overall: In each case, the material was cDNA or gDNA derived from T cells, B-cell-depleted T cells, or PBMCs.

The CDR3 runs to 19 residues. The germline gives CDR1 LNHDA, CDR2 SQIVND (reference sequence). The J segment lost 4 bases and the V segment lost 1 base, leaving 14 bases of the junction unmatched. Per the authors' pipeline: Amplification from reference gene primers served as the basis for estimated nucleated cell counts. The data were produced by immunoSEQ multiplex PCR, yet TCRdb's version contains in-frame clones alone and is incomplete. D and trimming were read from the DNA, whereas the V and J calls and clone size are those reported in that table. The repertoire holds 300,000 to 350,000 clones, with around 85% as singletons.

This TCR was sampled from a man between 25 and 39 years old who had recovered from COVID-19. The specimen was PBMCs or T cells enriched from blood (not recorded which). The chain employs TRBV19 and TRBJ1-5, with 9 bases matching TRBD1. CDR3 sequence (DNA): TGTGCCAGTAGTATAGCCCCCTTGACCGGGACAGGGAGAAATCAGCCCCAGCATTTT. It encodes CASSIAPLTGTGRNQPQHF.